The 15 T cell receptor beta chains below come from one sample, sequenced in a study of cytomegalovirus exposure and HLA in healthy donors. Libraries were prepared by immunoSEQ multiplex PCR; TCRdb keeps only in-frame clonotypes and omits some of them. The repertoire holds fewer than 200,000 clones, with around 92% as singletons. Sequenced input: PBMCs. The receptor source for this set is a woman under 30 in good health and CMV-seropositive.

V and J are TRBV28 and TRBJ2-3, with 7 positions matching TRBD2. V was pared by 10 bases and J by 1 base, with 11 bases of the junction left unmatched. The CDR3 is 15 amino acids. From germline, CDR1 is MDHEN and CDR2 SYDVKM. The CDR3 sequence is CAITGGGFGTDTQYF. As DNA, the CDR3 is TGTGCCATAACGGGAGGAGGGTTTGGCACAGATACGCAGTATTTT.

The V call is TRBV23-1, the J call TRBJ2-1; 7 bases are a match to TRBD2. TRBV23-1 has ORF status, its function being uncertain. The CDR3 has 15 residues. Trimming at V came to 0 bases and at J to 7 bases, leaving 6 bases not matched to a gene. DNA for the CDR3: TGCGCCAGCAGTCAATCATCAGCGGGGAAAAATGAGCAGTTCTTC. Translated: CASSQSSAGKNEQFF.

This clone was counted a single time. The rearrangement links TRBV15 to TRBJ2-2; TRBD1 matches 8 bases. V was clipped by 9 bases and J by 0 bases; unmatched bases: 0. The CDR3 contains 13 residues. Germline V lookup: CDR1 LNHNV, CDR2 YYDKDF (reference sequence). CDR3 bases: TGTGCCACGACAGGGGCGAACACCGGGGAGCTGTTTTTT. As protein: CATTGANTGELFF.

This clone has a single count. The V call is TRBV28, the J call TRBJ2-7; D is ambiguous. The germline V gene encodes CDR1 MDHEN and CDR2 SYDVKM. The length of the CDR3 is 11 residues. Deletions cut 6 bases from V and 5 bases from J, with 8 bases between. The chain's CDR3 is CASSLIDEQYF. The CDR3 DNA sequence: TGTGCCAGCAGCCTTATCGACGAGCAGTACTTC.

The chain has TRBV19 and TRBJ2-2, with 9 bases identical to TRBD2. Germline values: CDR1 LNHDA, CDR2 SQIVND (reference sequence). J lost 0 bases, V lost 1 base, and 0 bases had no gene match. CDR3 length: 16 amino acids. The CDR3 DNA is TGTGCCAGTAGTATAGGACTAGCGGCGAACACCGGGGAGCTGTTTTTT. Translation gives CASSIGLAANTGELFF.

V gene TRBV5-1 combines with J gene TRBJ2-5; 8 bases match TRBD1. Germline trimming cut 4 bases from V and 5 bases from J; bases unmatched to any gene: 4. The length of the CDR3 is 13 residues. The germline CDR1 and CDR2 sequences are SGHRS and YFSETQ. CDR3 sequence reads: CASSHRQGETQYF. The DNA of the CDR3 is TGCGCCAGCAGCCATCGACAGGGGGAGACCCAGTACTTC.

The V and J genes are TRBV30 and TRBJ1-1, with 8 positions matching TRBD1. CDR3 length: 12 amino acids. From germline, CDR1 is GTSNPN and CDR2 SVGIG (reference sequence). Losses at the gene ends were 5 bases for V and 4 bases for J; bases not matched to a gene: 3. The CDR3 DNA reads as TGTGCCTGGCAGACAGGGGTCACTGAAGCTTTCTTT. It translates to CAWQTGVTEAFF.

The V and J genes are TRBV7-9 and TRBJ2-3; 8 nucleotides line up with TRBD2. V lost 8 bases, J lost 6 bases, and 16 bases stayed unmatched. This CDR3 is 16 amino acids long. The V gene's germline CDR1 is SEHNR and CDR2 FQNEAQ (reference sequence). In DNA form, the CDR3 reads TGTGCCAGCCCCCCGGCGGGAGGTATTGTATTGGATACGCAGTATTTT. It is translated as CASPPAGGIVLDTQYF.

The chain uses TRBV6-1 and TRBJ1-1; D not resolved. The V end lost 0 bases, the J end lost 1 base, and 6 bases lay between the germline ends. The CDR3 extends over 14 amino acids. CDR1 MNHNS and CDR2 SASEGT come from the germline V gene. The CDR3 is CASSEAAENTEAFF. In DNA form, the CDR3 reads TGTGCCAGCAGTGAAGCTGCAGAGAACACTGAAGCTTTCTTT.

The chain links TRBV10-2 to TRBJ1-1, with TRBD1 as a possible D gene (6 bases). The length of the CDR3 is 14 residues. Trimming took 6 bases from V and 1 from J, leaving 12 bases between them. CDR1 is WSHSY, CDR2 SAAADI, per germline. In DNA, the CDR3 is TGCGCCAGCAGAGAGGGACATCCGAACACTGAAGCTTTCTTT. As protein: CASREGHPNTEAFF.

The V gene is TRBV15, the J gene TRBJ1-3; 9 bases align to TRBD1. V gave up 5 bases and J gave up 6 bases; unmatched junction bases: 8. There are 15 residues in the CDR3. The germline V gene has CDR1 LNHNV and CDR2 YYDKDF (reference sequence). CDR3 coding DNA: TGTGCCACCAGCCCGGGACAGGGCGTTGAAAACACCATATATTTT. Its translation: CATSPGQGVENTIYF.

J is TRBJ1-1 and V is TRBV29-1; maybe TRBD1 (6 bases). The CDR3 runs 13 residues. Trimming shortened V by 5 bases and J by 1 base, and 11 bases separated the two germline ends. Germline CDR1 SQVTM, CDR2 ANQGSEA. The CDR3 nucleotides read TGCAGCGTTCGAGTGGGGGCGAACACTGAAGCTTTCTTT. Translation: CSVRVGANTEAFF.

The chain employs TRBV7-3 and TRBJ2-7; no reliable D call. V dropped 1 base and J dropped 1 base, with 5 bases sitting between them. Looked up from germline, CDR1 is SGHTA and CDR2 is FQGTGA. The CDR3 is made up of 13 amino acids. The CDR3 sequence: CASSLIASYEQYF. DNA of the CDR3: TGTGCCAGCAGCTTAATAGCTTCCTACGAGCAGTACTTC.

This chain links TRBV6-5 with TRBJ1-1; D is ambiguous. Per germline, CDR1 MNHEY and CDR2 SVGAGI. CDR3 length: 14 amino acids. V was pared by 5 bases and J by 2 bases, with 12 bases between. The CDR3 sequence: CASSRSRYNTEAFF. The CDR3 bases are TGTGCCAGCAGTCGTTCTCGGTACAACACTGAAGCTTTCTTT.

The chain joins TRBV5-8 to TRBJ2-1; D is perhaps TRBD2 (6 bases). The CDR3 is made up of 14 amino acids. Germline V gives CDR1 SGHTS, CDR2 YDEGEE. The germline V and J ends were trimmed by 4 bases and 3 bases, with 11 bases remaining between them. For the CDR3, the DNA is TGTGCCAGCAGCCGACTAGAATTCTACAATGAGCAGTTCTTC. Its translation: CASSRLEFYNEQFF. Full variable domain (missing parts from reference TRBV5-8 and TRBJ2-1): EAGVTQSPTHLIKTRGQQATLRCSPISGHTSVYWYQQALGLGLQFLLWYDEGEERNRGNFPPRFSGRQFPNYSSELNVNALELEDSALYLCASSRLEFYNEQFFGPGTRLTVL.